The 8 T cell receptor beta chains in this list originate from one sample, sequenced in a study of T cells in localized non-small cell lung cancer. Using immunoSEQ multiplex PCR, the repertoire was profiled, and TCRdb retains in-frame clones only, with some absent. The table shows more than 20,000 clones, with 84% occurring only once. This material consisted of PBMCs, taken before any cancer treatment. These receptors were collected from a man aged 35-69 years with stage II lung adenocarcinoma.

The rearrangement joins TRBV27 to TRBJ2-1, with 8 bases aligning to TRBD1. This CDR3 spans 15 amino acids. With 2 bases clipped from V and 9 bases from J, the junction kept 9 bases outside the gene matches. CDR1 and CDR2 (germline): MNHEY, SMNVEV (reference sequence). This chain's CDR3 is CASSLKQGAWSEQFF. The CDR3 bases are TGTGCCAGCAGTTTAAAGCAGGGGGCTTGGAGTGAGCAGTTCTTC.

This clone was picked up one time. The chain recombines TRBV5-1 with TRBJ1-2, with 8 bases matching TRBD1. Unmatched junction bases numbered 9, after V lost 0 bases and J lost 5 bases. The germline V gene has CDR1 SGHRS and CDR2 YFSETQ. The CDR3 length is 16 residues. This chain's CDR3 is CASSLVQGASMYGYTF. CDR3 DNA: TGCGCCAGCAGCTTGGTTCAGGGGGCGTCCATGTATGGCTACACCTTC.

The chain carries TRBV7-8 and TRBJ2-3, with TRBD2 identical over 11 bases. CDR1 is SGHVS and CDR2 is FQNEAQ in the germline V gene. Germline trimming cut 5 bases from V and 6 bases from J; bases unmatched to any gene: 16. The CDR3 consists of 18 residues. CDR3 nucleotide sequence: TGTGCCAGCAGCCCGGGAACCTTAGCGGGGGGGTCCGGGGATACGCAGTATTTT. Its translation: CASSPGTLAGGSGDTQYF.

The gene calls are TRBV2 and TRBJ2-7; no clear D. The length of the CDR3 is 13 residues. Germline V gene sequence: CDR1 SNHLY, CDR2 FYNNEI. V was shortened by 3 bases and J by 3 bases, with 9 bases between the two germline ends. In DNA, the CDR3 is TGTGCCAGCAGTGAGCGATCCTTCTACGAGCAGTACTTC. This sequence encodes CASSERSFYEQYF.

This clone showed up just a few times. The sample carries other DNA sequences with the same CDR3. The chain carries TRBV7-6 and TRBJ1-3, with TRBD1 matching over 8 bases. With 4 bases clipped from V and 0 bases from J, the junction kept 2 bases outside the gene matches. The germline CDR1 and CDR2 sequences are SGHVS and FNYEAQ. CDR3 size: 15 residues. DNA for the CDR3: TGTGCCAGCAGCTCGGACAGGGACTCTGGAAACACCATATATTTT. This encodes CASSSDRDSGNTIYF.

The chain uses TRBV5-6 and TRBJ2-7; possibly TRBD1 for D (6 bases). CDR1 is SGHDT and CDR2 is YYEEEE in the germline V gene. The CDR3 has 11 residues. The ends were cut back, 5 bases at V and 11 bases at J, with 14 bases in the middle. The CDR3 protein is CASSQGFVEYF. The CDR3 coding sequence is TGTGCCAGCAGTCAGGGGTTCGTCGAGTACTTC.

V usage is TRBV15 and J usage is TRBJ1-2; D ambiguous. V lost 0 bases and J lost 4, with 6 bases in between. The CDR3 has 13 amino acids. Germline V gene data show CDR1 as LNHNV and CDR2 as YYDKDF (reference sequence). CDR3 in amino acids: CATSRDQSYGYTF. In DNA form, the CDR3 reads TGTGCCACCAGCAGAGATCAAAGCTATGGCTACACCTTC.

The rearrangement uses TRBV7-8 and TRBJ2-1, with TRBD2 identical over 10 bases. Germline V gene lookup returns CDR1 SGHVS and CDR2 FQNEAQ. The CDR3 consists of 15 residues. V was clipped by 5 bases and J by 5 bases; unmatched bases: 6. DNA of the CDR3: TGTGCCAGCAGCCCAACTAGCGGGGCCAACAATGAGCAGTTCTTC. This gives the protein CASSPTSGANNEQFF.